The rows below give T cell receptor beta chains drawn from one sample of a study of Ad26.COV2.S vaccination and SARS-CoV-2 variants. Assay: immunoSEQ multiplex PCR; the TCRdb copy retains only in-frame clones and omits some. The sample has about 180,000 clones, roughly 87% seen once. The source material was peripheral blood, sampled after recovery from COVID-19. The receptors derive from a human donor who had recovered from COVID-19. CDR3s include the opening cysteine and the closing phenylalanine or tryptophan. The D gene is left open where the match is weak.

D gene,V gene,J gene,CDR3 protein
TRBD1,TRBV5-5,TRBJ1-4,CASSFGRGNEKLFF
-,TRBV7-9,TRBJ2-2,CASSTTRQLGNTGELFF
-,TRBV5-5,TRBJ1-2,CASSVAGDTIYGYTF
TRBD2,TRBV5-1,TRBJ2-2,CASSLAGGTGELFF
-,TRBV7-9,TRBJ1-1,CASSPFRGGTEAFF
-,TRBV6-5,TRBJ2-7,CATKPIGGEQYF
-,TRBV4-1,TRBJ1-5,CASSREQGPRQPQHF
-,TRBV5-6,TRBJ1-2,CASSARDGYGYTF
-,TRBV21-1,TRBJ1-1,CASSKGQAEPPSTEAFF
-,TRBV24-1,TRBJ2-3,CATSDTTGGLTQYF
-,TRBV24-1,TRBJ1-2,CATSDLDRDYGYTF
-,TRBV9,TRBJ2-1,CASSPHPADEQFF
-,TRBV24-1,TRBJ2-1,CATSVGTQVHEQFF
-,TRBV6-5,TRBJ1-3,CASSPRALFGNTIYF
TRBD1,TRBV6-5,TRBJ1-1,CASGETGTNTEAFF
TRBD2,TRBV30,TRBJ2-1,CAWSPLAGSSYNEQFF
TRBD2,TRBV3-1/TRBV3-2,TRBJ2-2,CASSHGGSGANTGELFF
-,TRBV20-1,TRBJ2-7,CSARSGHEQYF
TRBD1,TRBV7-2,TRBJ2-1,CASSRTGGALSGNEQFF
-,TRBV6-4,TRBJ2-3,CASSDAGETQYF